This T cell receptor (beta chain) was profiled in a study of blood T cell repertoires in COVID-19 (dated by TCRdb to the early 2020s). As for the study more broadly: Samples from collaborators originated in the United States, Italy and Spain and spanned both the acute and convalescent phases of COVID-19. The prospective study material was composed of cDNA or gDNA derived from T cells, B-cell-depleted T cells, or PBMCs. Deeply sampled blood TCRbeta repertoires from subjects exposed to, actively infected with, or recovered from COVID-19 were included in the dataset. A freely available public database, intended as a resource for researchers studying the immune response to SARS-CoV-2, is where the repertoires were released. Samples were obtained from the ongoing ImmuneRACE study (first 160 participants) and from over 1,000 subjects provided by 6 global collaborators. A de-identified subject ID, COVID-19 status, age in years and sex were almost always included in the sample metadata. Where available, HLA class I and class II types were taken from metadata supplied by the sample provider and were not determined by assay-based typing.

The collaborating institutions used their own protocols to collect whole blood in K2EDTA tubes. For TCRbeta analysis, collaborator samples were shipped as frozen whole blood, as isolated PBMCs, or as DNA extracted from either sample type. This clone appeared a single time. The antigen it binds to is not known. Base qualities were left out, and no much larger clone turns up one base away. The germline V gene encodes CDR1 SEHNR and CDR2 FQNEAQ (reference sequence). The junction carries 19 bases between V and J, which are trimmed by 8 bases and 1 base respectively. The CDR3 spans 16 residues, from the cysteine through the phenylalanine. Here the CDR3 DNA is all that survives: 48 bases in frame from base 1. TCRbeta CDR3 regions were amplified from genomic DNA by means of the immunoSEQ Assay, a bias-controlled multiplex PCR. Regarding the original processing steps: Within the assay, amplification of reference gene primers was used to estimate how many nucleated cells each sample contained. To quantify the absolute abundance of each unique TCRbeta CDR3 rearrangement, sequence reads were collapsed and filtered. Productive Simpson clonality was computed per sample as the square root of Simpson's diversity index over productive rearrangements. In TCRdb, the immuneACCESS table is reduced to in-frame sequences with V and J assigned. These tables do not hold every clone; where another copy was compared, an unresolved V gene accounts for under half, and the others remain unexplained. V and J calls and clone size follow that table, whereas D and trimming were derived from the DNA. The sample yields roughly 350,000 clones; roughly 88% were counted once. The leading ten clones occupy about 3.9% of the sample.

Here is what the overall study found, with its caveats: The amount of clinical and demographic metadata varied by source and participant and was provided uncurated.

This TCR came from a woman between 50 and 59 years old with active or convalescent COVID-19. Sample: peripheral blood. Here the chain combines TRBV7-9 and TRBJ2-3; the D gene is perhaps TRBD1, from 5 matching bases. CDR3 sequence: CASFPKGLPRTDTQYF. The DNA is TGTGCCAGCTTTCCAAAGGGGCTTCCCCGCACAGATACGCAGTATTTT.